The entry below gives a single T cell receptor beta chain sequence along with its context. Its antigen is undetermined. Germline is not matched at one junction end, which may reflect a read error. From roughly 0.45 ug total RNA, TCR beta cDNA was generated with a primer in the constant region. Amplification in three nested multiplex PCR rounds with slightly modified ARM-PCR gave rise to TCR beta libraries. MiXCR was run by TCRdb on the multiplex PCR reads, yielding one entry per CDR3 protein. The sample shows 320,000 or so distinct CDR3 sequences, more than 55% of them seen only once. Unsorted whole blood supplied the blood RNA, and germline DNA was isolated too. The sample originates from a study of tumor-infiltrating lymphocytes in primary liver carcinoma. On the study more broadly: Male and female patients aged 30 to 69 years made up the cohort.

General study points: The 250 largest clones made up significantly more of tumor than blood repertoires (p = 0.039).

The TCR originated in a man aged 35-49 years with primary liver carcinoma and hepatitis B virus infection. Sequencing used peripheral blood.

In DNA form, the CDR3 reads TGCGCCTGCAACCAAGAGCGGGGAACCTACAAGCAGTACTTC. The encoded protein is CACNQERGTYKQYF. V and J are TRBV4-3 and TRBJ2-7; 7 nucleotides line up with TRBD2. Per germline, CDR1 LGHNA and CDR2 YSLEER. The CDR3 has 14 amino acids.